Following are 22 T cell receptor beta chains from one sample sequenced in a study of blood T cell repertoires in COVID-19. The assay was immunoSEQ multiplex PCR, and TCRdb's table has in-frame clones only and misses some. The sample has around 57,000 clones, more than 80% seen once; the top ten hold 8.3%. Sequencing was done on a sample of peripheral blood. Every receptor here comes from a human donor with active COVID-19. The donor label of this sample is uncertain.

The rearrangement links TRBV5-1 to TRBJ2-1; D is possibly TRBD1 (6 bases). The germline gives CDR1 SGHRS, CDR2 YFSETQ. Trimming left V 0 bases short and J 1 base short, with 8 bases between. The CDR3 spans 15 residues. The CDR3 is CASSLAGQSYNEQFF. DNA of the CDR3: TGCGCCAGCAGCTTGGCAGGACAGTCCTACAATGAGCAGTTCTTC. Using reference TRBV5-1 and TRBJ2-1 for the parts outside the CDR3, the full variable domain is KAGVTQTPRYLIKTRGQQVTLSCSPISGHRSVSWYQQTPGQGLQFLFEYFSETQRNKGNFPGRFSGRQFSNSRSEMNVSTLELGDSALYLCASSLAGQSYNEQFFGPGTRLTVL.

The rearrangement joins TRBV5-8 to TRBJ2-7; 9 bases are a match to TRBD2. The CDR3 extends over 16 amino acids. The V gene end was trimmed by 5 bases and the J gene end by 5 bases; junction bases not matched to a gene: 14. The germline V gene has CDR1 SGHTS and CDR2 YDEGEE. The CDR3 DNA reads as TGTGCCAGCAGACCCCGTAGCGGGAGCCTTACCCACGAGCAGTACTTC. Residues: CASRPRSGSLTHEQYF.

The V gene is TRBV6-1, the J gene TRBJ1-2; 7 bases are shared with TRBD1. The trim removed 4 bases at V and 3 bases at J, leaving 23 bases unmatched. The germline V gene has CDR1 MNHNS and CDR2 SASEGT. The CDR3 extends over 20 amino acids. The chain's CDR3 is CASSATIPVGTDLQHYGYTF. The CDR3 DNA is TGTGCCAGCAGTGCTACTATCCCGGTAGGGACAGACCTTCAGCACTATGGCTACACCTTC.

The chain recombines TRBV21-1 with TRBJ1-3. TRBV21-1 is a recognized pseudogene. The CDR3 has 14 amino acids. The CDR3 reads CASSKAAPGNTIYF. Here the CDR3 DNA reads TGTGCCAGCAGCAAAGCAGCCCCCGGAAACACCATATATTTT.

The chain uses TRBV28 and TRBJ2-7; TRBD2 is a possible D gene (5 bases). Trimming took 2 bases from V and 3 from J, leaving 11 bases between them. Germline V gives CDR1 MDHEN, CDR2 SYDVKM. The CDR3 sequence is 14 residues long. The CDR3 loop reads CASSLNGGYYEQYF. As DNA, the CDR3 is TGTGCCAGCAGTTTAAACGGCGGGTACTACGAGCAGTACTTC.

CDR3 amino acids: CASSEAASGGTDTQYF. CDR3 bases: TGTGCCAGCAGTGAAGCAGCTAGCGGAGGCACAGATACGCAGTATTTT. This rearrangement joins TRBV6-1 to TRBJ2-3, with 7 bases aligning to TRBD2. The V gene's germline CDR1 is MNHNS and CDR2 SASEGT. CDR3 length: 16 residues. V was clipped by 0 bases and J by 1 base; unmatched bases: 4.

This clone was observed a single time. This chain joins TRBV7-9 and TRBJ2-2; 8 bases line up with TRBD1. Looked up from germline, CDR1 is SEHNR and CDR2 is FQNEAQ (reference sequence). This CDR3 is built from 16 residues. V lost 1 base to trimming and J lost 7 bases; unmatched junction nucleotides: 8. Here the CDR3 reads CASSLVGQGAIGELFF. The CDR3 DNA reads as TGTGCCAGCAGCTTAGTCGGGCAGGGGGCGATCGGGGAGCTGTTTTTT.

V usage is TRBV7-2 and J usage is TRBJ2-1; 12 bases map to TRBD2. The CDR3 loop spans 15 amino acids. Looked up from germline, CDR1 is SGHTA and CDR2 is FQGNSA. After removal of 4 bases from V and 8 bases from J, the junction contained 6 bases not matched to a gene. The CDR3 nucleotides read TGTGCCAGCAGCTCGTCTAGCGGGGGGGCAGATGAGCAGTTCTTC. Its translation is CASSSSSGGADEQFF.

A few counts support this clone. J is TRBJ2-5 and V is TRBV7-6, with a tentative D call TRBD2 (6 bases). Germline lookup yields CDR1 SGHVS and CDR2 FNYEAQ. Trimming shortened V by 2 bases and J by 1 base, and 17 bases separated the two germline ends. This CDR3 region has 17 residues. This CDR3 reads CASSLKSKWGLQETQYF. The CDR3 nucleotides are TGTGCCAGCAGCTTAAAGTCCAAGTGGGGACTCCAAGAGACCCAGTACTTC.

V gene TRBV4-2 combines with J gene TRBJ2-3; TRBD2 matches at 9 bases. The CDR3 length is 18 residues. CDR1 LGHNA and CDR2 YNFKEQ come from the germline V gene. With V trimmed by 3 bases and J by 6 bases, 16 bases remained unmatched. The CDR3, as DNA: TGTGCCAGCAGCCATCCGCGGGAGGGTGAGGAGTTGGAGGATACGCAGTATTTT. This translates into CASSHPREGEELEDTQYF.

The chain recombines TRBV29-1 with TRBJ2-7; D possibly corresponds to TRBD1 (8 bases). The V gene's germline CDR1 is SQVTM and CDR2 ANQGSEA. The CDR3 is made up of 13 amino acids. V was shortened by 5 bases and J by 2 bases, with 13 bases between the two germline ends. This CDR3 reads CSVSTGGAYEQYF. In DNA form, the CDR3 reads TGCAGCGTTAGTACAGGGGGGGCCTACGAGCAGTACTTC.

V gene TRBV20-1 combines with J gene TRBJ2-4, with unresolved D. CDR3 length: 11 amino acids. V dropped 7 bases and J dropped 8 bases, with 12 bases sitting between them. The germline V gene encodes CDR1 DFQATT and CDR2 SNEGSKA (reference sequence). CDR3 in DNA: TGCAGTGTGAGGAGCCGAGACATTCAGTACTTC. This gives the protein CSVRSRDIQYF.

The CDR3 protein is CAWRGGEGQPQHF. The CDR3 DNA reads TGTGCCTGGAGGGGGGGTGAGGGGCAGCCCCAGCATTTT. The genes are TRBV30 and TRBJ1-5; tentatively, D is TRBD1 (5 bases). The CDR3 totals 13 residues. The germline V gene has CDR1 GTSNPN and CDR2 SVGIG (reference sequence). V lost 3 bases and J lost 7, with 13 bases in between.

The V call is TRBV29-1, the J call TRBJ2-1; 9 nucleotides match TRBD1. J lost 3 bases, V lost 6 bases, and 3 bases had no gene match. Germline V gene sequence: CDR1 SQVTM, CDR2 ANQGSEA. The CDR3 contains 13 residues. This CDR3 reads CSVGGQGYNEQFF. CDR3 coding DNA: TGCAGCGTGGGGGGACAGGGCTACAATGAGCAGTTCTTC.

Only one count was recorded for this clone. V and J are TRBV25-1 and TRBJ1-2; 8 bases align to TRBD1. The germline V gene has CDR1 MGHDK and CDR2 SYGVNS. V dropped 1 base and J dropped 4; count of bases not matched to a gene: 2. The CDR3 has 14 amino acids. DNA of the CDR3: TGTGCCAGCAGTGAATGGACAGGGAGCTATGGCTACACCTTC. Translating it yields CASSEWTGSYGYTF.

The chain uses TRBV4-2 and TRBJ2-6; D gene uncertain. Between the trimmed V and J ends, which lost 1 base and 1 base, there was a span of 5 bases. The germline V gene has CDR1 LGHNA and CDR2 YNFKEQ. There are 15 residues in the CDR3. Here the CDR3 DNA reads TGTGCCAGCAGCCAAGCCCGTTCTGGGGCCAACGTCCTGACTTTC. This codes for CASSQARSGANVLTF.

V usage is TRBV5-1 and J usage is TRBJ1-1; 9 positions agree with TRBD1. Germline V lookup: CDR1 SGHRS, CDR2 YFSETQ. CDR3 length: 14 residues. With 2 bases clipped from V and 4 bases from J, the junction kept 3 bases outside the gene matches. The CDR3 DNA reads TGCGCCAGCAGCTTACAGGGGGCTGGCACTGAAGCTTTCTTT. It translates to CASSLQGAGTEAFF.

This sequence joins TRBV18 and TRBJ2-3, with D possibly being TRBD2 (6 bases). The germline V and J ends were trimmed by 8 bases and 0 bases, with 21 bases remaining between them. Germline values: CDR1 KGHSH, CDR2 LQKENI. CDR3 size: 17 residues. CDR3 coding DNA: TGTGCCAGCACGTCACTGCTTTCTAGCGTAAGCACAGATACGCAGTATTTT. Amino acid sequence: CASTSLLSSVSTDTQYF.

The chain links TRBV18 to TRBJ2-5; D is unclear. CDR1 and CDR2 (germline): KGHSH, LQKENI. V dropped 5 bases and J dropped 1 base, with 5 bases sitting between them. The CDR3 sequence is 12 residues long. This CDR3 is CASSTSQETQYF. The CDR3 DNA reads TGTGCCAGCTCAACTTCCCAAGAGACCCAGTACTTC.

This chain uses TRBV27 with TRBJ2-2; possibly TRBD2 for D (5 bases). This CDR3 has 14 amino acids. Trimming cost V 2 bases and J 5 bases, with 9 bases left between them. Germline V gene data show CDR1 as MNHEY and CDR2 as SMNVEV (reference sequence). The CDR3 loop reads CASSLGPGTGELFF. The CDR3 DNA reads as TGTGCCAGCAGTTTAGGGCCGGGGACCGGGGAGCTGTTTTTT.

J is TRBJ2-7 and V is TRBV4-3, with 8 bases fitting TRBD2. The CDR3 is made up of 14 amino acids. Trimming at V came to 4 bases and at J to 4 bases, leaving 6 bases not matched to a gene. Germline V gene lookup returns CDR1 LGHNA and CDR2 YSLEER. The CDR3 spells CASSLSGSQYEQYF. The CDR3 DNA reads TGCGCCAGCAGCCTGAGCGGGAGTCAATACGAGCAGTACTTC.

This clone was picked up one time. The rearrangement joins TRBV9 to TRBJ2-1; TRBD2 matches at 11 bases. V trimming: 3 bases; J trimming: 8 bases; junction bases outside the gene matches: 10. This CDR3 has 16 amino acids. From germline, CDR1 is SGDLS and CDR2 YYNGEE. The CDR3 here is CASSAALAGGGDEQFF. The CDR3 DNA is TGTGCCAGCAGCGCCGCCCTAGCGGGAGGTGGGGATGAGCAGTTCTTC. The full variable domain, its missing parts supplied by reference TRBV9 and TRBJ2-1, is DSGVTQTPKHLITATGQRVTLRCSPRSGDLSVYWYQQSLDQGLQFLIQYYNGEERAKGNILERFSAQQFPDLHSELNLSSLELGDSALYFCASSAALAGGGDEQFFGPGTRLTVL.